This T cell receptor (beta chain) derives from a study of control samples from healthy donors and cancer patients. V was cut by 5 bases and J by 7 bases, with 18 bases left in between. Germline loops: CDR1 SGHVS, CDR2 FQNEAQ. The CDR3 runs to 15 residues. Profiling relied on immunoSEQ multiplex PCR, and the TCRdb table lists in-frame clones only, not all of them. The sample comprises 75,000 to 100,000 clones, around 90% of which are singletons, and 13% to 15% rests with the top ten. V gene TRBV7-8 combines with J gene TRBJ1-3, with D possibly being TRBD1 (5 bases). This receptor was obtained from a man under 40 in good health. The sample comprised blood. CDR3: CASSPGDGPRNTIYF. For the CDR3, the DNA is TGTGCCAGCAGCCCTGGGGACGGACCTCGGAACACCATATATTTT. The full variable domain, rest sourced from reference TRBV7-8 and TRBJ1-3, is GAGVSQSPRYKVAKRGQDVALRCDPISGHVSLFWYQQALGQGPEFLTYFQNEAQLDKSGLPSDRFFAERPEGSVSTLKIQRTQQEDSAVYLCASSPGDGPRNTIYFGEGSWLTVV.